This T cell receptor (beta chain) comes out of a study of cytomegalovirus exposure and HLA in healthy donors. The CDR3 is 13 residues long. Trimming stripped 0 bases from V and 8 bases from J, with 11 bases between. CDR1 and CDR2 (germline): GTSNPN, SVGIG (reference sequence). This clone was observed a few times. PCR was performed using 60 Vbeta and 13 Jbeta primers. Only in-frame clones appear in the TCRdb table, and some are missing; sequencing was by immunoSEQ multiplex PCR. The data contain some 150,000 clones, approximately 60% of them singletons. The chain is built from TRBV30 and TRBJ2-1; TRBD2 is a possible D gene (6 bases). The clonotype comes from a woman aged 55-70 years in good health and CMV-seropositive. The sequenced sample consisted of PBMCs. The CDR3 DNA follows: TGTGCCTGGAGTGTACACGGGGAGGATGAGCAGTTCTTC. Translated: CAWSVHGEDEQFF.